This T cell receptor beta chain was captured in a study of shared clonotypes between healthy human individuals. General study points: Memory subsets had estimated richness that was generally smaller than that of naive subsets. Enrolling few donors narrowed the genetic and exposure-history diversity that was represented.

Several immunoSEQ 96-well plates shared each subset's DNA, each plate a replicate. Assay: immunoSEQ multiplex PCR; the TCRdb copy retains only in-frame clones and omits some. The table records 950,000 to 1,300,000 clones, roughly 80% of them present only once. The CDR3 is 16 residues long. After removal of 4 bases from V and 6 bases from J, the junction contained 6 bases not matched to a gene. Germline CDR1 and CDR2: SGHRS and YFSETQ. Concerning this clone: The antigen remains unidentified.

Only Caucasian adults living in Nashville, Tennessee made up the donor group. Sequenced: memory CD4+ T cells sorted from blood. Stated subset: CD45RA-negative fraction. The chain is built from TRBV5-1 and TRBJ1-6; 11 nucleotides align to TRBD1. This TCR was recovered from a man between 18 and 35 years old in good health. The CDR3 nucleotides read TGCGCCAGCAGCGCCGGACAGGGGGCGGGTAATTCACCCCTCCACTTT. Its protein is CASSAGQGAGNSPLHF.